The rows below give T cell receptor beta chains drawn from one sample of a study of CD8 T cells in Susac syndrome. TCRdb re-called the immunoSEQ multiplex PCR reads with MiXCR, one entry per CDR3 protein. Altogether under 200,000 distinct CDR3 sequences are present, around 94% being singletons, with the ten largest covering around 0.14%. Sequencing input: CD4+ T cells from PBMCs. These receptors were obtained from a human donor in good health. Both conserved end residues are trimmed from each CDR3.

>TRBJ2-1|14|TRBV6-2/TRBV6-3
ASSYLVQGAYNEQF
>TRBJ1-1|13|TRBV9
ASSAHPDRVTEAF
>TRBJ1-2|14|TRBV12-3/TRBV12-4
ASSLLMGQGALGYT
>TRBJ2-3|13|TRBV20-1
SARVVGGASDTQY
>TRBJ2-6|12|TRBV6-2/TRBV6-3
ASSWRGGANVLT
>TRBJ2-2|10|TRBV7-2
ASSSYTGELF
>TRBJ2-3|12|TRBV7-2
ASSLAQPGATQY
>TRBJ1-1|12|TRBV18
ASSQRTGVTEAF
>TRBJ1-1|12|TRBV20-1
SATKGGMNTEAF
>TRBJ1-2|11|TRBV20-1
SARLSGSVEDT
>TRBJ2-7|11|TRBV3-1
ASSQAGPYEQY
>TRBJ1-5|14|TRBV19
ASSMLGQTRHQPQH
>TRBJ2-5|12|TRBV29-1
SARTGGTQETQY
>TRBJ2-7|13|TRBV18
ASSPGQGGAYEQY
>TRBJ2-7|11|TRBV29-1
SADAVGSDEQY
>TRBJ2-3|13|TRBV18
ASSPRDSRTDTQY
>TRBJ1-1|9|TRBV7-2
ASSRSIEAF
>TRBJ2-3|10|TRBV20-1
SASFPGRTQY
>TRBJ1-1|13|TRBV9
ASSVDGGLNTEAF
>TRBJ2-7|12|TRBV29-1
SVAGSGGGYEQY
>TRBJ2-5|13|TRBV5-4
ASSLGGQGAETQY
>TRBJ2-2|15|TRBV4-3
ASSQDRGAFGTGELF
>TRBJ1-2|13|TRBV6-2/TRBV6-3
ASSYEGSRTYGYT
>TRBJ2-1|13|TRBV9
ASSSGTGSYNEQF
>TRBJ2-3|13|TRBV20-1
SARPLAGTTDTQY
>TRBJ1-3|13|TRBV7-9
ASTQQGVAGNTIY
>TRBJ1-5|11|TRBV20-1
SARDSGYQPQH
>TRBJ2-5|11|TRBV29-1
SVEDRAGLAQY
>TRBJ2-7|11|TRBV14
ASSQGVFYEQY
>TRBJ2-1|14|TRBV12-3/TRBV12-4
ASNGRWDGGYNEQF
>TRBJ2-3|13|TRBV29-1
SVEQKGEGVNTQY
>TRBJ2-2|12|TRBV30
ACQGTTNTGELF
>TRBJ2-1|13|TRBV5-1
ASSLETGFYDEQF
>TRBJ1-6|11|TRBV29-1
SVGSSYNSPLH
>TRBJ1-5|15|TRBV12-3/TRBV12-4
ASSFTGTGTGNQPQH
>TRBJ2-2|12|TRBV30
AYSRVSNTGELF
>TRBJ2-1|10|TRBV5-1
ASSYDSPEQF
>TRBJ2-3|14|TRBV7-2
ASRTGTSGPLDTQY
>TRBJ2-1|13|TRBV7-8
ASSPGGQSYNEQF
>TRBJ2-5|12|TRBV20-1
SAPSRWGEETQY
>TRBJ2-5|10|TRBV20-1
SAWTRGETQY
>TRBJ2-3|12|TRBV3-1
ASSQARRTDTQY
>TRBJ1-6|11|TRBV12-3/TRBV12-4
ASSGQYNSPLH